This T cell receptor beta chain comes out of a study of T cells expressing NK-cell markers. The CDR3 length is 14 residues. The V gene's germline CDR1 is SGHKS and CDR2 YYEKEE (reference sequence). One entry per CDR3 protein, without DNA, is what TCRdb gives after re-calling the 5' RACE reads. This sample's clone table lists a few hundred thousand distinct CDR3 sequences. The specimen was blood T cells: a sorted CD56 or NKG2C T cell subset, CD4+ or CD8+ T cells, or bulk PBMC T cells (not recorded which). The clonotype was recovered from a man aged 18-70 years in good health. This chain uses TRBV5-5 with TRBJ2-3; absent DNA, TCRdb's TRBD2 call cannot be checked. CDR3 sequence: CASSDTSGGNTQYF.